The 16 T cell receptor beta chains given below trace back to one sample, sequenced in a study of T cell responses to AZD1222 COVID-19 vaccine. The assay was immunoSEQ multiplex PCR, and TCRdb's table has in-frame clones only and misses some. The repertoire includes about 97,000 clones, around 87% of them detected once, and 4% to 6% sits in the top ten. The starting material was peripheral blood, obtained on day 0 of AZD1222 vaccination. The receptors stem from an adult in good health.

This chain connects TRBV27 to TRBJ2-1, with D possibly matching TRBD1 (5 bases). V was cut by 3 bases and J by 0 bases, with 24 bases left in between. Germline V gene data show CDR1 as MNHEY and CDR2 as SMNVEV (reference sequence). The CDR3 extends over 20 amino acids. CDR3 nucleotide sequence: TGTGCCAGCAGTTTTGTTGGGGCCCTCCTTAAAGAAAGCTCCTACAATGAGCAGTTCTTC. Translating gives CASSFVGALLKESSYNEQFF.

The J gene is TRBJ1-5, the V gene TRBV27, with D possibly TRBD1 on 5 matching bases. Trimming cost V 5 bases and J 1 base, with 9 bases left between them. The CDR3 is 14 amino acids. Germline CDR1 is MNHEY and CDR2 is SMNVEV (reference sequence). The CDR3 sequence is CASSVGGSNQPQHF. The CDR3 nucleotides are TGTGCCAGCAGTGTCGGGGGGAGCAATCAGCCCCAGCATTTT.

The rearrangement uses TRBV6-6 and TRBJ1-4; D unclear. The CDR3 covers 14 residues. Germline CDR1 reads MNHNY; CDR2 reads SVGAGI (reference sequence). The germline V and J ends were trimmed by 6 bases and 8 bases, with 16 bases remaining between them. The CDR3 region is CASRLKGFREKLFF. CDR3 coding DNA: TGTGCCAGCAGACTTAAGGGTTTCAGGGAAAAACTGTTTTTT.

The chain couples TRBV29-1 to TRBJ2-1; tentatively, D is TRBD1 (5 bases). This CDR3 spans 17 amino acids. The V gene lost 2 bases and the J gene lost 5 bases, with 22 bases spanning the gap. Germline-derived CDR1 and CDR2 are SQVTM and ANQGSEA. The CDR3 region has the DNA TGCAGCGTTGAACGGATCATCCGACCGCGCAGGGACAATGAGCAGTTCTTC. It codes for CSVERIIRPRRDNEQFF.

V and J are TRBV28 and TRBJ1-2, with 10 bases identical to TRBD1. V shed 4 bases, J shed 9 bases, and the junction held 8 bases outside the gene matches. The CDR3 runs 14 residues. The germline CDR1 and CDR2 sequences are MDHEN and SYDVKM. The CDR3 region is CASSSTGTGDRYTF. The DNA for the CDR3 is TGTGCCAGCAGTTCTACCGGGACAGGGGACCGCTACACCTTC.

The chain carries TRBV6-1 and TRBJ2-2; D may correspond to TRBD1 or TRBD2 (5 bases each). V lost 3 bases and J lost 6, with 20 bases in between. Germline V CDR1 and CDR2: MNHNS, SASEGT. The CDR3 loop spans 17 amino acids. For the CDR3, the DNA is TGTGCCAGCAGTGACCCTTACGGGGCGCAGTTGGCCGGGGAGCTGTTTTTT. Protein: CASSDPYGAQLAGELFF.

In this sample, this clone turned up once. V gene TRBV16 combines with J gene TRBJ2-2; a possible D gene is TRBD2 (5 bases). This CDR3 comprises 16 residues. Trimming cost V 0 bases and J 7 bases, with 15 bases left between them. Germline values: CDR1 KGHSY, CDR2 FQNENV. This CDR3 reads CASSQSHDPAGGELFF. DNA of the CDR3: TGTGCCAGCAGCCAATCTCATGACCCGGCGGGCGGGGAGCTGTTTTTT.

The J gene is TRBJ2-5, the V gene TRBV9; 13 bases line up with TRBD2. The V segment lost 1 base and the J segment 3 bases; nucleotides outside the gene matches: 6. Germline CDR1 and CDR2: SGDLS and YYNGEE. The CDR3 is made up of 17 amino acids. Written as DNA, the CDR3 is TGTGCCAGCAGCGTACTCCCCGGGACTAGCGGGGAAGAGACCCAGTACTTC. This sequence encodes CASSVLPGTSGEETQYF.

This rearrangement joins TRBV19 to TRBJ1-5; D may be TRBD1 (6 bases). Germline V gene lookup returns CDR1 LNHDA and CDR2 SQIVND (reference sequence). This CDR3 contains 15 residues. Trimming pared 6 bases from V and 5 bases from J, leaving 17 bases between. CDR3: CASRGGGVPYQPQHF. In nucleotides, the CDR3 is TGTGCCAGTAGGGGGGGCGGGGTGCCCTATCAGCCCCAGCATTTT.

The rearrangement uses TRBV18 and TRBJ1-1; D is possibly TRBD1 (5 bases). Looked up from germline, CDR1 is KGHSH and CDR2 is LQKENI. This CDR3 comprises 14 residues. V lost 2 bases to trimming and J lost 2 bases, with 9 bases between them. This chain's CDR3 is CASSPSGLNTEAFF. CDR3 DNA: TGTGCCAGCTCACCATCGGGACTTAACACTGAAGCTTTCTTT.

The CDR3 region is CATSRGWANEQFF. The CDR3 coding sequence is TGTGCCACCAGCAGAGGATGGGCGAATGAGCAGTTCTTC. The chain has TRBV15 and TRBJ2-1; D remains unclear. The germline CDR1 and CDR2 sequences are LNHNV and YYDKDF (reference sequence). The CDR3 is made up of 13 amino acids. V shed 1 base and J shed 7 bases, with 8 bases lying between them.

This chain uses TRBV29-1 with TRBJ1-5; TRBD1 matches 7 bases. V lost 8 bases and J lost 4; bases outside the gene matches: 2. Germline V CDR1 and CDR2: SQVTM, ANQGSEA. The CDR3 loop spans 11 amino acids. The CDR3 protein is CSMGQNQPQHF. CDR3 nucleotides: TGCAGCATGGGACAGAATCAGCCCCAGCATTTT.

The CDR3 protein is CASSLDWAPLSTYEQYF. DNA for the CDR3: TGTGCCAGCAGCTTAGATTGGGCCCCCCTCTCCACCTACGAGCAGTACTTC. V gene TRBV11-2 combines with J gene TRBJ2-7; D call uncertain. Per germline, CDR1 SGHAT and CDR2 FQNNGV. The germline V and J ends were trimmed by 0 bases and 2 bases, with 17 bases remaining between them. The CDR3 totals 17 residues.

The chain uses TRBV19 and TRBJ1-2, with a tentative D call TRBD1 (6 bases). The germline V gene has CDR1 LNHDA and CDR2 SQIVND (reference sequence). V dropped 6 bases and J dropped 5 bases, with 13 bases sitting between them. This CDR3 is 13 amino acids long. CDR3 in amino acids: CASSLGGRYGYTF. CDR3 DNA sequence: TGTGCCAGTAGCTTGGGGGGCCGGTATGGCTACACCTTC.

The chain carries TRBV27 and TRBJ1-1, with D perhaps matching TRBD1 (5 bases). The germline V gene has CDR1 MNHEY and CDR2 SMNVEV (reference sequence). The ends were cut back, 5 bases at V and 3 bases at J, with 10 bases in the middle. The CDR3 is 13 residues long. CDR3 amino acids: CASSRTWDTEAFF. DNA for the CDR3: TGTGCCAGCAGTCGGACATGGGACACTGAAGCTTTCTTT.

This clone was seen more than once but under ten times. The CDR3 nucleotides read TGTGCCAGCAGTTTAGAAGGGATCAACGAGCAGTACTTC. It is translated as CASSLEGINEQYF. This chain connects TRBV12-3 or TRBV12-4 to TRBJ2-7, with D unresolved. Trimming pared 1 base from V and 5 bases from J, leaving 9 bases between. The CDR3 covers 13 residues.